The source of this TCR beta chain is a study of vaccination and CD4 T cells after COVID-19. The wider study: Two-dose vaccination with either BNT162b2 or mRNA-1273 was given to participants.

The study sequenced cultured CD4+ T cell DNA using the Oncomine TCR Beta short-read assay. Each CDR3 protein is one row after TCRdb ran MiXCR on the PCR reads. The sample lists about 7,100 distinct CDR3 sequences; under 60% were seen once. To note about this clonotype: The target antigen is unknown.

The germline V gene encodes CDR1 DFQATT and CDR2 SNEGSKA (reference sequence). The CDR3 extends over 15 amino acids. The ends were cut back, 0 bases at V and 3 bases at J, with 12 bases in the middle. The sample's treatment: roughly 11-day PBMC culture with coronavirus spike peptide pools or control peptides (ViraFEST assay). An unexposed donor provided the CD4+ T cells, which were collected before the COVID-19 pandemic (2011-2018). Sequenced: CD4+ T cells from blood, cultured in vitro. The TCR originated in a human donor in good health. The rearrangement links TRBV20-1 to TRBJ2-4; unclear D gene. For the CDR3, the DNA is TGCAGTGCTAGAGATAGAATGGGCGGCAAAAACATTCAGTACTTC. It is translated as CSARDRMGGKNIQYF.